These T cell receptor beta chains were read from a single sample in a study of blood T cell repertoires in COVID-19. Sequencing used immunoSEQ multiplex PCR; TCRdb keeps in-frame clones, though not all of them. Altogether roughly 60,000 clones are present, 65% to 85% being singletons, with the ten largest covering roughly 10%. Sequencing input: peripheral blood. These TCRs come from a man between 25 and 39 years old with COVID-19, enrolled during active disease. The CDR3 runs from the conserved cysteine through the conserved F or W. A D gene is named only where the DNA matches it firmly. Rows may omit the clone size; those that give it use once, few, many or a size class.

V gene	clone size	D gene	J gene	CDR3 DNA	CDR3 protein
TRBV6-5	-	TRBD1	TRBJ2-7	TGTGCCAGCAGTCTTGGGACAGGGACCCTTAACGGGCAGTACTTC	CASSLGTGTLNGQYF
TRBV15	-	-	TRBJ2-1	TGTGCCACCAGCAGAGATACGGGGGGCAACTACAATGAGCAGTTCTTC	CATSRDTGGNYNEQFF
TRBV5-1	-	-	TRBJ2-5	TGCGCCAGCAGCACAGGGGGGGGTATTGAGACCCAGTACTTC	CASSTGGGIETQYF
TRBV30	few	-	TRBJ1-2	TGTGCCTGGGAGACAGGAACTAACTATGGCTACACCTTC	CAWETGTNYGYTF
TRBV15	-	-	TRBJ1-5	TGTGCCACCACCCAACACGGGGGGGGTGGTCAGCCCCAGCATTTT	CATTQHGGGGQPQHF
TRBV24-1	-	-	TRBJ2-5	TGTGCCACCAGTGATCCCACAGGGCCGGATGAGACCCAGTACTTC	CATSDPTGPDETQYF
TRBV4-3	-	-	TRBJ2-7	TGCGCCAGCAGCCAGGGGACAGCGGGTGAGCAGTACTTC	CASSQGTAGEQYF
TRBV6-1	once	-	TRBJ1-1	TGTGCCAGCAGTGCTAGTCGGGGGGGCACTGAAGCTTTCTTT	CASSASRGGTEAFF
TRBV5-6	-	-	TRBJ2-1	TGTGCCAGCATACCGCCTGGGGCGGTCAATGAGCAGTTCTTC	CASIPPGAVNEQFF
TRBV24-1	-	-	TRBJ2-5	TGTGCCACCGGAGACAGCTACCAAGAGACCCAGTACTTC	CATGDSYQETQYF